These T cell receptor beta chains were read from a single sample in a study of cytomegalovirus exposure and HLA in healthy donors. Assay used: immunoSEQ multiplex PCR; TCRdb lists only in-frame clones, some missing. The table includes tens of thousands of clones, roughly 80% detected once. Sequencing input: PBMCs. These receptors came from a woman aged 45-60 years in good health and CMV-seropositive. CDR3s include the opening cysteine and the closing phenylalanine or tryptophan. The order of the fields is V gene, J gene, clone size, D gene, CDR3 DNA, CDR3 protein. The D gene is left open where the match is weak. Expanded clones get a size class; other rows say once, few or many, or leave the size out.

v_call: TRBV7-6; j_call: TRBJ2-1; clone_size: -; d_call: TRBD2; cdr3_nt: TGTGCCAGCAGCTCCAGCGGGAGATCCTACAATGAGCAGTTCTTC; cdr3_aa: CASSSSGRSYNEQFF
v_call: TRBV6-5; j_call: TRBJ2-1; clone_size: once; d_call: TRBD1; cdr3_nt: TGTGCCAGCAGTTACGAGGGGGCGCGGAATGAGCAGTTCTTC; cdr3_aa: CASSYEGARNEQFF
v_call: TRBV5-1; j_call: TRBJ1-4; clone_size: -; d_call: -; cdr3_nt: TGCGCCAGCAGCTTTAACAGTAACAGTAATGAAAAACTGTTTTTT; cdr3_aa: CASSFNSNSNEKLFF
v_call: TRBV19; j_call: TRBJ1-1; clone_size: -; d_call: -; cdr3_nt: TGTGCCAGTAGTTTTGATCCAGGCCTGAACACTGAAGCTTTCTTT; cdr3_aa: CASSFDPGLNTEAFF
v_call: TRBV10-1; j_call: TRBJ1-5; clone_size: once; d_call: TRBD1; cdr3_nt: TGCGCCAGCAGTGAGTCGAGGACAGGGGGCTCCCAGCCCCAGCATTTT; cdr3_aa: CASSESRTGGSQPQHF
v_call: TRBV7-9; j_call: TRBJ2-3; clone_size: -; d_call: TRBD2; cdr3_nt: TGTGCCAGCAGCTCCGATAGCGGGGGGCTAAGCACAGATACGCAGTATTTT; cdr3_aa: CASSSDSGGLSTDTQYF
v_call: TRBV5-1; j_call: TRBJ2-1; clone_size: -; d_call: -; cdr3_nt: TGCGCCAGCAGCTTGGCCGTTCAAGGGGACTACAATGAGCAGTTCTTC; cdr3_aa: CASSLAVQGDYNEQFF
v_call: TRBV6-1; j_call: TRBJ2-4; clone_size: -; d_call: -; cdr3_nt: TGTGCCAGCAGTGAGGGGAGATACATTCAGTACTTC; cdr3_aa: CASSEGRYIQYF
v_call: TRBV4-1; j_call: TRBJ2-3; clone_size: -; d_call: -; cdr3_nt: TGCGCCAGCAGCCAACCTTACAGAAGGAGCACAGATACGCAGTATTTT; cdr3_aa: CASSQPYRRSTDTQYF
v_call: TRBV10-3; j_call: TRBJ2-3; clone_size: few; d_call: TRBD1; cdr3_nt: TGTGCCATCAGTGGACAGGGGACAGATACGCAGTATTTT; cdr3_aa: CAISGQGTDTQYF
v_call: TRBV6-5; j_call: TRBJ1-2; clone_size: -; d_call: TRBD1; cdr3_nt: TGTGCCAGCAGCAAAGACAGGGACGGCTATGGCTACACCTTC; cdr3_aa: CASSKDRDGYGYTF
v_call: TRBV7-3; j_call: TRBJ2-3; clone_size: -; d_call: -; cdr3_nt: TGTGCCAGCAGCTTAGGATCTAGAGTGGATACGCAGTATTTT; cdr3_aa: CASSLGSRVDTQYF
v_call: TRBV5-1; j_call: TRBJ2-1; clone_size: few; d_call: TRBD1; cdr3_nt: TGCGCCAGCCGACAGGGCCTCAATGAGCAGTTCTTC; cdr3_aa: CASRQGLNEQFF
v_call: TRBV7-9; j_call: TRBJ2-7; clone_size: -; d_call: -; cdr3_nt: TGTGCCAGCAGCCCGGACGGGGATGAGCTGTACTTC; cdr3_aa: CASSPDGDELYF
v_call: TRBV30; j_call: TRBJ1-1; clone_size: few; d_call: -; cdr3_nt: TGTGCCTGGAGTGTAGAAGGGGGCACTGAAGCTTTCTTT; cdr3_aa: CAWSVEGGTEAFF
v_call: TRBV6-5; j_call: TRBJ2-1; clone_size: few; d_call: -; cdr3_nt: TGTGCCAGCACCTCTTTTTACAATGAGCAGTTCTTC; cdr3_aa: CASTSFYNEQFF
v_call: TRBV9; j_call: TRBJ2-4; clone_size: -; d_call: TRBD2; cdr3_nt: TGTGCCAGCAGCGCGTCCCCCACCTTGACTAGCGGGAGAAACATTCAGTACTTC; cdr3_aa: CASSASPTLTSGRNIQYF
v_call: TRBV5-1; j_call: TRBJ1-4; clone_size: -; d_call: -; cdr3_nt: TGCGCCAGCAGGCCGGCAACTAATGAAAAACTGTTTTTT; cdr3_aa: CASRPATNEKLFF
v_call: TRBV11-2; j_call: TRBJ2-2; clone_size: -; d_call: -; cdr3_nt: TGTGCCAGCAGCTTGTATAGGGGTAGCGGCGGGGAGCTGTTTTTT; cdr3_aa: CASSLYRGSGGELFF
v_call: TRBV10-2; j_call: TRBJ2-5; clone_size: -; d_call: TRBD1; cdr3_nt: TGCGCCAGCAGTGAGTCGACAGGGGGCCAGACCCAGTACTTC; cdr3_aa: CASSESTGGQTQYF
v_call: TRBV7-9; j_call: TRBJ1-1; clone_size: -; d_call: TRBD1; cdr3_nt: TGTTCCAGCAGTCAGAACGACAGGGTTGACACTGAAGCTTTCTTT; cdr3_aa: CSSSQNDRVDTEAFF
v_call: TRBV5-1; j_call: TRBJ1-2; clone_size: -; d_call: TRBD1; cdr3_nt: TGCGCCAGCAGCCATTCCACAGGGGGCTCTAACTATGGCTACACCTTC; cdr3_aa: CASSHSTGGSNYGYTF
v_call: TRBV9; j_call: TRBJ2-5; clone_size: -; d_call: TRBD1; cdr3_nt: TGTGCCAGCAGCCCCGGACAGGCGACAGGGGAGACCCAGTACTTC; cdr3_aa: CASSPGQATGETQYF
v_call: TRBV11-2; j_call: TRBJ1-4; clone_size: -; d_call: -; cdr3_nt: TGTGCCAGCAGCCCCGGGTATAGGGAGGGTGAAAAACTGTTTTTT; cdr3_aa: CASSPGYREGEKLFF
v_call: TRBV7-9; j_call: TRBJ1-5; clone_size: -; d_call: -; cdr3_nt: TGTGCCAGCAGCTTGAGGGCGGATCAGCCCCAGCATTTT; cdr3_aa: CASSLRADQPQHF
v_call: TRBV18; j_call: TRBJ2-1; clone_size: -; d_call: TRBD1; cdr3_nt: TGTGCCAGCTCACGGGACAGGGAGGGTGAGCAGTTCTTC; cdr3_aa: CASSRDREGEQFF
v_call: TRBV7-2; j_call: TRBJ2-2; clone_size: -; d_call: -; cdr3_nt: TGTGCCAGCAGCACCGCACAGACCGGGGAGCTGTTTTTT; cdr3_aa: CASSTAQTGELFF
v_call: TRBV19; j_call: TRBJ1-1; clone_size: -; d_call: TRBD1; cdr3_nt: TGTGCCAGTAGTCCCAGGGACAGGGGAGTGTCAGAAGCTTTCTTT; cdr3_aa: CASSPRDRGVSEAFF
v_call: TRBV6-1; j_call: TRBJ2-1; clone_size: -; d_call: -; cdr3_nt: TGTGCCAGCGGCGGCCATTACAATGAGCAGTTCTTC; cdr3_aa: CASGGHYNEQFF
v_call: TRBV18; j_call: TRBJ1-3; clone_size: -; d_call: -; cdr3_nt: TGTGCCAGCTCCCCAGACAGTACGAGTATTTCTGGAACCATATATTTT; cdr3_aa: CASSPDSTSISGTIYF
v_call: TRBV11-2; j_call: TRBJ2-2; clone_size: -; d_call: -; cdr3_nt: TGTGCCAGCAGCCCCCTTCGGGGGACGAACACCGGGGAGCTGTTTTTT; cdr3_aa: CASSPLRGTNTGELFF
v_call: TRBV2; j_call: TRBJ2-7; clone_size: few; d_call: -; cdr3_nt: TGTGCCAGCAGTGAAGGAGGCTACGAGCAGTACTTC; cdr3_aa: CASSEGGYEQYF
v_call: TRBV19; j_call: TRBJ1-1; clone_size: -; d_call: -; cdr3_nt: TGTGCCAGTAGTATAAGGGGGTCATGGGTGAACACTGAAGCTTTCTTT; cdr3_aa: CASSIRGSWVNTEAFF
v_call: TRBV30; j_call: TRBJ1-1; clone_size: few; d_call: TRBD1; cdr3_nt: TGTGCCTGGAGGGGGGACAGGAACACTGAAGCTTTCTTT; cdr3_aa: CAWRGDRNTEAFF
v_call: TRBV30; j_call: TRBJ2-5; clone_size: -; d_call: TRBD1; cdr3_nt: TGTGCCTGGAGTGTCACAGGGGGTTCTACCGAGACCCAGTACTTC; cdr3_aa: CAWSVTGGSTETQYF
v_call: TRBV11-2; j_call: TRBJ2-1; clone_size: -; d_call: -; cdr3_nt: TGTGCCAGCAGCTTAGACCCGAGGGCGGAGCGGTTCTTC; cdr3_aa: CASSLDPRAERFF
v_call: TRBV6-4; j_call: TRBJ1-5; clone_size: -; d_call: -; cdr3_nt: TGTGCCAGCAGCCCGGGCCCGGGGAATCAGCCCCAGCATTTT; cdr3_aa: CASSPGPGNQPQHF
v_call: TRBV27; j_call: TRBJ2-7; clone_size: -; d_call: -; cdr3_nt: TGTGCCAGCAGTAGGACAGAAAGGGAGCAGTACTTC; cdr3_aa: CASSRTEREQYF
v_call: TRBV29-1; j_call: TRBJ2-2; clone_size: -; d_call: -; cdr3_nt: TGCAGCGTCGGAGCTACGAACACCGGGGAGCTGTTTTTT; cdr3_aa: CSVGATNTGELFF
v_call: TRBV9; j_call: TRBJ1-1; clone_size: -; d_call: TRBD1; cdr3_nt: TGTGCCAGCAGCATCAAGCCGGGACAGGGGGCAGCGGACACTGAAGCTTTCTTT; cdr3_aa: CASSIKPGQGAADTEAFF
v_call: TRBV5-4; j_call: TRBJ1-1; clone_size: -; d_call: -; cdr3_nt: TGTGCCAGCAGCTTGATAGCGGCAGGGTGGCCAGCTGAAGCTTTCTTT; cdr3_aa: CASSLIAAGWPAEAFF
v_call: TRBV10-1; j_call: TRBJ2-3; clone_size: -; d_call: -; cdr3_nt: TGCGCCAGCAGTGAGTGGCGGGGGCACACAGATACGCAGTATTTT; cdr3_aa: CASSEWRGHTDTQYF
v_call: TRBV5-1; j_call: TRBJ1-1; clone_size: -; d_call: -; cdr3_nt: TGCGCCAGCAGCTTGGCTGGCGGCGGCACTGAAGCTTTCTTT; cdr3_aa: CASSLAGGGTEAFF
v_call: TRBV19; j_call: TRBJ1-1; clone_size: -; d_call: -; cdr3_nt: TGTGCCAGTAGTACCAGCCCGGGGGGGCAAGGCACTGAAGCTTTCTTT; cdr3_aa: CASSTSPGGQGTEAFF
v_call: TRBV7-6; j_call: TRBJ1-2; clone_size: -; d_call: -; cdr3_nt: TGTGCCAGCAGCAGTCCCCCGGACAGCTATGGCTACACCTTC; cdr3_aa: CASSSPPDSYGYTF
v_call: TRBV19; j_call: TRBJ1-6; clone_size: -; d_call: TRBD1; cdr3_nt: TGTGCCAGTAGTATAGCCAGGACAGGAGGCTATAATTCACCCCTCCACTTT; cdr3_aa: CASSIARTGGYNSPLHF
v_call: TRBV6-4; j_call: TRBJ2-3; clone_size: -; d_call: -; cdr3_nt: TGTGCCAGCAGTGACTCAGGAGGGCCCCCCGGAGATACGCAGTATTTT; cdr3_aa: CASSDSGGPPGDTQYF
v_call: TRBV2; j_call: TRBJ2-5; clone_size: once; d_call: -; cdr3_nt: TGTGCCAGCAAAAGGTTAGCGGCGCAAGAGACCCAGTACTTC; cdr3_aa: CASKRLAAQETQYF
v_call: TRBV2; j_call: TRBJ2-3; clone_size: -; d_call: -; cdr3_nt: TGTGCCAGCACTGGACAGGACTACTCTGGTACGCAGTATTTT; cdr3_aa: CASTGQDYSGTQYF
v_call: TRBV10-1; j_call: TRBJ2-1; clone_size: few; d_call: TRBD1; cdr3_nt: TGCGCCAGCAGTGACCTCAGGGGGCAGGATGAGCAGTTCTTC; cdr3_aa: CASSDLRGQDEQFF
v_call: TRBV27; j_call: TRBJ2-7; clone_size: -; d_call: TRBD2; cdr3_nt: TGTGCCAGCAGTTCCCTGACCAGCGGGGTCTCCTACGAGCAGTACTTC; cdr3_aa: CASSSLTSGVSYEQYF
v_call: TRBV10-2; j_call: TRBJ2-5; clone_size: few; d_call: -; cdr3_nt: TGCGCCAGCAGTGCGGTCCGGGCAGGACTACAAGAGACCCAGTACTTC; cdr3_aa: CASSAVRAGLQETQYF
v_call: TRBV27; j_call: TRBJ2-7; clone_size: -; d_call: TRBD1; cdr3_nt: TGTGCCAGCAGTCCCCGACAGGGGCACTACGAGCAGTACTTC; cdr3_aa: CASSPRQGHYEQYF
v_call: TRBV4-1; j_call: TRBJ2-5; clone_size: -; d_call: -; cdr3_nt: TGCGCCAGCAGCATACCAACAGGGGGGGGAGAGACCCAGTACTTC; cdr3_aa: CASSIPTGGGETQYF
v_call: TRBV7-8; j_call: TRBJ1-4; clone_size: -; d_call: -; cdr3_nt: TGTGCCAGCAGCTTAGTTTCCAGGACAGCATTCAATGAAAAACTGTTTTTT; cdr3_aa: CASSLVSRTAFNEKLFF
v_call: TRBV11-2; j_call: TRBJ1-4; clone_size: -; d_call: -; cdr3_nt: TGTGCCAGCAGCCCAAATCCCACAACTAATGAAAAACTGTTTTTT; cdr3_aa: CASSPNPTTNEKLFF
v_call: TRBV11-2; j_call: TRBJ2-5; clone_size: few; d_call: -; cdr3_nt: TGTGCCAGCAGCTCCACGTACAACCAAGAGACCCAGTACTTC; cdr3_aa: CASSSTYNQETQYF
v_call: TRBV7-9; j_call: TRBJ2-1; clone_size: -; d_call: TRBD2; cdr3_nt: TGTGCCAGCAGCTTAAGCGGGGCCACCTACAATGAGCAGTTCTTC; cdr3_aa: CASSLSGATYNEQFF